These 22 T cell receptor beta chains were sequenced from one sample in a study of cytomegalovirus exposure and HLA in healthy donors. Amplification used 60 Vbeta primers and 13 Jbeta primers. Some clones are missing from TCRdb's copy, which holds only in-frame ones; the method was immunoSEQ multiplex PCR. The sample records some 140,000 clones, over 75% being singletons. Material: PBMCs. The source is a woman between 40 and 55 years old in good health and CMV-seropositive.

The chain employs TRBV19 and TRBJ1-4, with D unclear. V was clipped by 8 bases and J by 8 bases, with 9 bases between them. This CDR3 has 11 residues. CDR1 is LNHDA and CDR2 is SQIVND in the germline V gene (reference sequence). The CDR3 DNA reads TGTGCCAGTCGCCGGGAGGAAAAACTGTTTTTT. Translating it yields CASRREEKLFF.

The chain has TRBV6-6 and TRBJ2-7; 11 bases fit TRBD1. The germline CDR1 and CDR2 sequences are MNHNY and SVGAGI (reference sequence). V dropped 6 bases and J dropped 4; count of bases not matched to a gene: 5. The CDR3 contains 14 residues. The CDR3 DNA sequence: TGTGCCAGCAGCCAGGACAGGGGGCCATACGAGCAGTACTTC. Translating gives CASSQDRGPYEQYF.

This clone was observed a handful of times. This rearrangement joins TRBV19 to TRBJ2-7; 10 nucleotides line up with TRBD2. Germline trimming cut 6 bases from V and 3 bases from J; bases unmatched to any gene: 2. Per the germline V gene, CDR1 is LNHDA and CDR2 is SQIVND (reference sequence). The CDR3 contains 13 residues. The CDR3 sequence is CASSPSGSYEQYF. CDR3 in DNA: TGTGCCAGTAGCCCTAGCGGGAGCTACGAGCAGTACTTC.

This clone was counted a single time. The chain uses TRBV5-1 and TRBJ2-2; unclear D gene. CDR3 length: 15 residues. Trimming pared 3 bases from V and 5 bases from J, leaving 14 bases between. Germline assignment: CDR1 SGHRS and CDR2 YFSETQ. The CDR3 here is CASSSGSPRTGELFF. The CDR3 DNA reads TGCGCCAGCAGCTCCGGAAGCCCTAGAACCGGGGAGCTGTTTTTT.

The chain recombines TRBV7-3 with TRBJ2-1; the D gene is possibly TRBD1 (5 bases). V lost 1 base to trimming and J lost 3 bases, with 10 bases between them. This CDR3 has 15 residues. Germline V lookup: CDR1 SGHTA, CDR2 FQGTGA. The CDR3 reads CASSLIPDSYNEQFF. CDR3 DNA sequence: TGTGCCAGCAGCTTAATTCCTGACAGCTACAATGAGCAGTTCTTC.

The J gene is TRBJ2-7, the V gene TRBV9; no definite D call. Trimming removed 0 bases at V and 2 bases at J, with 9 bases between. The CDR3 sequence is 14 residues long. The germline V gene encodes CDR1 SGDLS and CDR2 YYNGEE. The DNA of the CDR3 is TGTGCCAGCAGCGTAGACGTGTCGGCCTACGAGCAGTACTTC. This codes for CASSVDVSAYEQYF.

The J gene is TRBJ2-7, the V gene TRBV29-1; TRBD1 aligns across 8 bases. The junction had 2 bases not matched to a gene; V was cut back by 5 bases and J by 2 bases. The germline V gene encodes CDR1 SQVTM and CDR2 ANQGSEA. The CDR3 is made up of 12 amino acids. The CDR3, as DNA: TGCAGCGTTCAGGGGGCTGCCTACGAGCAGTACTTC. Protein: CSVQGAAYEQYF.

CDR3 sequence reads: CASSLASGQQETQYF. The CDR3 coding sequence is TGCGCCAGCAGCTTGGCTAGCGGGCAACAAGAGACCCAGTACTTC. This chain joins TRBV5-1 and TRBJ2-5, with TRBD2 matching 8 bases. The CDR3 length is 15 residues. The germline V gene encodes CDR1 SGHRS and CDR2 YFSETQ. V lost 0 bases and J lost 2; bases outside the gene matches: 3.

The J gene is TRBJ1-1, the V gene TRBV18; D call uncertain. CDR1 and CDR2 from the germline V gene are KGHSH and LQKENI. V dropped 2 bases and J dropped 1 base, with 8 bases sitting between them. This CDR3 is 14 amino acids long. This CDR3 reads CASSPIRENTEAFF. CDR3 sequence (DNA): TGTGCCAGCTCACCAATTCGGGAGAACACTGAAGCTTTCTTT.

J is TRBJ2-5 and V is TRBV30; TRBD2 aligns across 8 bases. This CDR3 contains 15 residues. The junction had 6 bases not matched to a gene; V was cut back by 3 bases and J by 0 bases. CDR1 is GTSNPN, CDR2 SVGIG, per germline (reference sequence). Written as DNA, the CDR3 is TGTGCCTGGAGGAGGGTAGCGGGACACCAAGAGACCCAGTACTTC. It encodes CAWRRVAGHQETQYF.

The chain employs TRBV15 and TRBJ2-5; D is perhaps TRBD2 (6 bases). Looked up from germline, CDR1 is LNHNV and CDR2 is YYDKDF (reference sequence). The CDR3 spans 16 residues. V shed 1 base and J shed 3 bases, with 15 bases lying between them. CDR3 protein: CATSRASFGGEETQYF. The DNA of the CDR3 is TGTGCCACCAGCAGAGCATCTTTTGGAGGGGAAGAGACCCAGTACTTC.

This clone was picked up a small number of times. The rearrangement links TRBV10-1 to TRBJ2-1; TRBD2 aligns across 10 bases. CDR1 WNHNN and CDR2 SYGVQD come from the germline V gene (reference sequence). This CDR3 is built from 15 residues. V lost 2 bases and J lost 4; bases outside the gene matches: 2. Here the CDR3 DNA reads TGCGCCAGCAGTGAGACTAGCGGGGCATACAATGAGCAGTTCTTC. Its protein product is CASSETSGAYNEQFF.

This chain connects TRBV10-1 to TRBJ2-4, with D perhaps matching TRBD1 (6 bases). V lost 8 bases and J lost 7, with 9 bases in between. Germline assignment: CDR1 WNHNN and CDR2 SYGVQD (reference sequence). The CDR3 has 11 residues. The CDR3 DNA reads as TGCGCCAGCGGTACAGGGAACATTCAGTACTTC. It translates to CASGTGNIQYF.

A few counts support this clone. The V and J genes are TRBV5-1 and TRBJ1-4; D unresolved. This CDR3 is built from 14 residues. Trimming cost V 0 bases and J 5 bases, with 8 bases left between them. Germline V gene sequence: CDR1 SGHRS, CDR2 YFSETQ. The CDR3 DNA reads TGCGCCAGCAGCTTGGGCAGGCAAAATGAAAAACTGTTTTTT. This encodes CASSLGRQNEKLFF.

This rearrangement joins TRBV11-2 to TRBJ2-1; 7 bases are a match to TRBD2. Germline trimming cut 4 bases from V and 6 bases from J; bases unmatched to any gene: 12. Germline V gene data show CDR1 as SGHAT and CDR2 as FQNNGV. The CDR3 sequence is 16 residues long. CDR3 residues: CASSSDPFREVNEQFF. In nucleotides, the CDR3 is TGTGCCAGCAGCTCCGACCCCTTTCGGGAGGTCAATGAGCAGTTCTTC.

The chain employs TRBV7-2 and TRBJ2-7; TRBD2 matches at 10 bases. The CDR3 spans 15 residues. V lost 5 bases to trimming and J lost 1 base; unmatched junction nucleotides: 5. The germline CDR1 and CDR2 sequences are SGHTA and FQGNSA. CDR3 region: CASSRRTSGSYEQYF. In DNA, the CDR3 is TGTGCCAGCAGCCGAAGGACTAGCGGATCCTACGAGCAGTACTTC.

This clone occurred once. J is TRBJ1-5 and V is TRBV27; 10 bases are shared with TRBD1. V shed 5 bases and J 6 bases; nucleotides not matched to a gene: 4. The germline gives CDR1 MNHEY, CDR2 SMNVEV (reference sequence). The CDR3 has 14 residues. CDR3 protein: CASSPDRGPQPQHF. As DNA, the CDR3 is TGTGCCAGCAGTCCTGACAGGGGGCCTCAGCCCCAGCATTTT.

The CDR3: CASSIPGLYNEQFF. Written as DNA, the CDR3 is TGTGCCAGTAGTATTCCGGGACTGTACAATGAGCAGTTCTTC. This chain joins TRBV19 and TRBJ2-1; weak D call: TRBD2 (6 bases). CDR3 size: 14 residues. In germline, CDR1 is LNHDA, CDR2 SQIVND (reference sequence). V was shortened by 3 bases and J by 4 bases, with 10 bases between the two germline ends.

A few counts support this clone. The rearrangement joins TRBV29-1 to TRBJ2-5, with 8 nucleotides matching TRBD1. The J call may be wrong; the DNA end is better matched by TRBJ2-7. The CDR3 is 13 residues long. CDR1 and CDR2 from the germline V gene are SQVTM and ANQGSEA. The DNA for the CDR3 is TGCAGCGCTGGACAGGGTCACTCCTACGAGCAGTACTTC. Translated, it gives CSAGQGHSYEQYF.

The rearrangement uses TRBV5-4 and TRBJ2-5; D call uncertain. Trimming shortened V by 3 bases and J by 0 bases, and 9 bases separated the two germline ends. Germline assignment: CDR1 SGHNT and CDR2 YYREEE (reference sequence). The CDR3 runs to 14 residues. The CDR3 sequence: CASSSRLYQETQYF. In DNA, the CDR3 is TGTGCCAGCAGCTCCAGACTGTACCAAGAGACCCAGTACTTC.

Here the CDR3 reads CASRTGGPGNTIYF. DNA for the CDR3: TGTGCCAGCAGGACAGGGGGCCCTGGAAACACCATATATTTT. V and J are TRBV28 and TRBJ1-3, with 10 bases matching TRBD1. The CDR3 is 14 amino acids. After removal of 6 bases from V and 2 bases from J, the junction contained 1 base not matched to a gene. Per germline, CDR1 MDHEN and CDR2 SYDVKM.

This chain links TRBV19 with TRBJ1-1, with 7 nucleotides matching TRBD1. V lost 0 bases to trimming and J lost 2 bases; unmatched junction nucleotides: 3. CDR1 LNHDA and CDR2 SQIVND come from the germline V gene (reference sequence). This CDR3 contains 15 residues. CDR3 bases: TGTGCCAGTAGTATAGAACAGGGGAGAAACACTGAAGCTTTCTTT. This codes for CASSIEQGRNTEAFF.